This T cell receptor beta chain came from a study of OX40 agonist ivuxolimab in advanced cancers. Looking at the study overall: Hepatocellular carcinoma, melanoma, renal cell or head and neck cancer occurred in dose-escalation patients.

Some clones are missing from TCRdb's copy, which holds only in-frame ones; the method was immunoSEQ multiplex PCR. The repertoire includes roughly 150,000 clones, around 94% of them detected once, and about 0.31% sits in the top ten. The germline CDR1 and CDR2 sequences are LNHDA and SQIVND (reference sequence). The CDR3 is 14 residues long. V lost 5 bases and J lost 8; bases outside the gene matches: 7. The rearrangement uses TRBV19 and TRBJ1-4; TRBD1 agrees at 8 bases. This sequence was found in an adult with an advanced solid tumor such as melanoma, head and neck, liver or kidney cancer. The sequenced sample was CD4+ or CD8+ T cells sorted from blood, obtained in a trial of the OX40 agonist ivuxolimab. CDR3 nucleotides: TGTGCCAGTAGTGCCGGACAGGGTCGCGAAAAACTGTTTTTT. Protein product: CASSAGQGREKLFF.